This TCR beta chain was obtained from a study of graft-versus-host responses after intestinal transplantation. Study-wide background: Recipients were all induced with anti-thymocyte globulin, then given tacrolimus and steroids for around 3 years.

About this clone: Antigen specificity is unknown.

Only in-frame clones appear in the TCRdb table, and some are missing; sequencing was by immunoSEQ multiplex PCR. The sample comprises tens of thousands of clones, around 93% of which are singletons, and roughly 0.2% rests with the top ten. Overall study results and limits: Elevated graft-versus-host to host-versus-graft clonal ratios in allografts were recorded for patients with graft-donor T cell macrochimerism. GvH clones were found in recipient marrow; some appeared first in ileum or blood.

The J segment lost 5 bases and the V segment lost 5 bases, leaving 7 bases of the junction unmatched. The CDR3 covers 16 residues. Germline CDR1 is SGHNT and CDR2 is YYREEE (reference sequence). V gene TRBV5-4 combines with J gene TRBJ1-6; 10 bases match TRBD1. This clonotype originated in a human donor who was the organ donor for an intestinal transplant. Source: unstimulated CD4+ T cells sorted from spleen or lymph node cells, taken before transplant. CDR3 in DNA: TGTGCCAGCAGTGGACGGGACAGGGGCGATAATTCACCCCTCCACTTT. It yields the protein CASSGRDRGDNSPLHF.